These T cell receptor beta chains were read from a single sample in a study of T-cell reconstitution after alpha-beta-depleted transplantation in children. TCRdb reanalysed the PCR reads using MiXCR and keeps one entry per CDR3 protein. The sample holds roughly 200,000 distinct CDR3 sequences, approximately 6.9% seen once. The sample consisted of PBMCs, taken before TCRalphabeta/CD19-depleted stem cell transplant. The receptors stem from a boy aged 2-9 years with acute lymphoblastic leukemia, due to receive a stem cell transplant. The CDR3 runs from the conserved cysteine through the conserved F or W. Each record gives: clone size, D gene, V gene, J gene, CDR3 DNA, CDR3 protein. D genes are given only for firm matches. Size is stated for part of the rows, as once, few or many counts, or as a class when the clone is expanded.

size: many
D: NA
V: TRBV11-2
J: TRBJ2-1
DNA: TGTGCCAGCAGCTTAGCAGCCTACAATCAGCAGTTCTTC
CDR3: CASSLAAYNQQFF

size: many
D: NA
V: TRBV28
J: TRBJ2-4
DNA: TGTGCCAGCAGTTTAGGCTATAGGTTTGACATTCAGTACTTC
CDR3: CASSLGYRFDIQYF

size: many
D: NA
V: TRBV29-1
J: TRBJ1-1
DNA: TGCAGCGTTTGGGGGCGCACTGAAGCTTTCTTT
CDR3: CSVWGRTEAFF

size: many
D: NA
V: TRBV20-1
J: TRBJ2-1
DNA: TGCAGTGCTAGGTACTCGAGGACTGGCGAGCAGTTCTTC
CDR3: CSARYSRTGEQFF

size: NA
D: TRBD2
V: TRBV24-1
J: TRBJ2-1
DNA: TGTGCCACCAGTGACTACTCTTATGAAACTAGCGGGAGTAAAACCTACAATGAGCAGTTCTTC
CDR3: CATSDYSYETSGSKTYNEQFF

size: many
D: NA
V: TRBV28
J: TRBJ1-1
DNA: TGTTCCAGCAGTCGGACAGTGGTGAAGGTAAACACTGAAGCTTTCTTT
CDR3: CSSSRTVVKVNTEAFF

size: few
D: TRBD2
V: TRBV27
J: TRBJ2-2
DNA: TGTGCCAGCAGTATCTCTAGCGGGGTCACGGGGGAGCTGTTTTTT
CDR3: CASSISSGVTGELFF

size: many
D: NA
V: TRBV29-1
J: TRBJ2-3
DNA: TGCAGCGTTGGCAGGGATGATACGCAGTATTTT
CDR3: CSVGRDDTQYF

size: many
D: NA
V: TRBV6-2/TRBV6-3
J: TRBJ2-1
DNA: TGTGCCAGCAGTTACTATCGCGGGGTGGGCGCTGGTGAGCAGTTCTTC
CDR3: CASSYYRGVGAGEQFF

size: many
D: TRBD1
V: TRBV27
J: TRBJ1-3
DNA: TGTGCCAGCAGTCCGGACAGGGGCTCTGGAAACACCATATATTTT
CDR3: CASSPDRGSGNTIYF

size: many
D: NA
V: TRBV20-1
J: TRBJ1-2
DNA: TGCAGTGCTAGAGTGGGCTATGGCTACACCTTC
CDR3: CSARVGYGYTF

size: few
D: NA
V: TRBV20-1
J: TRBJ2-5
DNA: TGCAGTGCTAGAGAAAGTTGGGAGACGGAGACCCAGTACTTC
CDR3: CSARESWETETQYF

size: many
D: NA
V: TRBV28
J: TRBJ2-6
DNA: TGTGCCAGCACTTCCGGGACGGTGGCTCTTCCCGGCTCTGGGGCCAACGTCCTGACTTTC
CDR3: CASTSGTVALPGSGANVLTF

size: many
D: NA
V: TRBV28
J: TRBJ2-6
DNA: TGTGCCAGTCGTTACTCTGGGGCCAACGTCCTGACTTTC
CDR3: CASRYSGANVLTF

size: many
D: NA
V: TRBV5-1
J: TRBJ2-3
DNA: TGCGCCAGCAGCCTGAATGGCAGGGCGACCACAGATACGCAGTATTTT
CDR3: CASSLNGRATTDTQYF

size: NA
D: NA
V: TRBV27
J: TRBJ1-1
DNA: TGTGCCAGCAGTCCTTTCGGGGGGGGAGCTGAAGCTTTCTTT
CDR3: CASSPFGGGAEAFF

size: many
D: NA
V: TRBV6-4
J: TRBJ1-1
DNA: TGTGCCAGCAGAGCCGGGAACACTGAAGCTTTCTTT
CDR3: CASRAGNTEAFF

size: NA
D: NA
V: TRBV20-1
J: TRBJ2-3
DNA: TGCAGTGCTATAAGTGGGTTCACAGATACGCAGTATTTT
CDR3: CSAISGFTDTQYF

size: many
D: NA
V: TRBV12-3/TRBV12-4
J: TRBJ2-1
DNA: TGTGCCAGCACCCTTGGACTCTACATTGAGCAGTTCTTC
CDR3: CASTLGLYIEQFF

size: NA
D: NA
V: TRBV7-6
J: TRBJ2-3
DNA: TGTGCCAGCAGCCCTTCATCAGTTGTAGCCCTCACAGATACGCAGTATTTT
CDR3: CASSPSSVVALTDTQYF

size: NA
D: NA
V: TRBV2
J: TRBJ2-2
DNA: TGTGCCAGCACAGGGAATCGACGGGCGAACACCGGGGAGCTGTTTTTT
CDR3: CASTGNRRANTGELFF

size: NA
D: NA
V: TRBV20-1
J: TRBJ1-2
DNA: TGCAGTGCTTACCGTCCCCCTTATGGCTACACCTTC
CDR3: CSAYRPPYGYTF

size: many
D: TRBD1
V: TRBV28
J: TRBJ1-2
DNA: TGTGCCAGCAGTTTGGCAGACAGGGCGGACTATGGCTACACCTTC
CDR3: CASSLADRADYGYTF

size: many
D: NA
V: TRBV7-2
J: TRBJ2-1
DNA: TGTGCCAGCAGTCCCGGGAATGAGCAGTTCTTC
CDR3: CASSPGNEQFF

size: many
D: NA
V: TRBV28
J: TRBJ2-3
DNA: TGTGCCAGCCTTGGACCCTGGGGCACAGATACGCAGTATTTT
CDR3: CASLGPWGTDTQYF

size: few
D: NA
V: TRBV7-2
J: TRBJ1-3
DNA: TGTGCCAGCAGCTTTATCATGGGCTCTGGAAACACCATATATTTT
CDR3: CASSFIMGSGNTIYF

size: few
D: NA
V: TRBV11-2
J: TRBJ2-6
DNA: TGTGCCAGCAGCTTATCTGGGGGGGCTTGGACTGGGGCCAACGTCCTGACTTTC
CDR3: CASSLSGGAWTGANVLTF

size: many
D: NA
V: TRBV7-8
J: TRBJ1-5
DNA: TGTGCCAGCAGCTTAGATAGAGGGGACCAGCCCCAGCATTTT
CDR3: CASSLDRGDQPQHF

size: NA
D: NA
V: TRBV19
J: TRBJ2-2
DNA: TGTGCGGCAGGAGACTGGAACACCGGGGAGCTGTTTTTT
CDR3: CAAGDWNTGELFF

size: NA
D: NA
V: TRBV28
J: TRBJ1-1
DNA: TGTGCCAGCAGTTTTAGTCCGACGGGAACCTCCAACACTGAAGCTTTCTTT
CDR3: CASSFSPTGTSNTEAFF

size: many
D: TRBD2
V: TRBV4-3
J: TRBJ2-5
DNA: TGCGCCAGCAGCCAAGATACGGGAGGGGCGGAGACCCAGTACTTC
CDR3: CASSQDTGGAETQYF

size: many
D: NA
V: TRBV10-3
J: TRBJ2-7
DNA: TGTGCCATCAGTGAGCCCCCGAGCAACGAGCAGTACTTC
CDR3: CAISEPPSNEQYF

size: NA
D: NA
V: TRBV27
J: TRBJ2-7
DNA: TGTGCCAGCAGGACTTCAGACGAGCAGTACTTC
CDR3: CASRTSDEQYF

size: NA
D: TRBD2
V: TRBV28
J: TRBJ2-5
DNA: TGTGCCAGCACTAGCGGGGGGGCCCAAGAGACCCAGTACTTC
CDR3: CASTSGGAQETQYF

size: few
D: TRBD1
V: TRBV4-3
J: TRBJ1-4
DNA: TGCGCCAGCAGCCCTCGGACAGGGGGGTATGAAAAACTGTTTTTT
CDR3: CASSPRTGGYEKLFF

size: NA
D: TRBD2
V: TRBV6-5
J: TRBJ2-6
DNA: TGTGCCAGCAGTTACTCCCCTACTAGCGCTGGGGCCAACGTCCTGACTTTC
CDR3: CASSYSPTSAGANVLTF

size: many
D: TRBD2
V: TRBV14
J: TRBJ2-7
DNA: TGTGCCAGCAGCCAAGCTGGAGCGGGGGGTACCTACGAGCAGTACTTC
CDR3: CASSQAGAGGTYEQYF

size: NA
D: TRBD2
V: TRBV11-2
J: TRBJ2-5
DNA: TGTGCCAGCAGCGCCCAAGGACTAGCGGGGACCTTGGGGACCCAGTACTTC
CDR3: CASSAQGLAGTLGTQYF

size: many
D: NA
V: TRBV29-1
J: TRBJ2-1
DNA: TGCAGCGTTGAAGAAAGAGGGCACAGGGATGATGAGCAGTTCTTC
CDR3: CSVEERGHRDDEQFF

size: NA
D: TRBD2
V: TRBV20-1
J: TRBJ2-7
DNA: TGCAGTGCCTACGGACTAGCGGGAGGGCACTACGAGCAGTACTTC
CDR3: CSAYGLAGGHYEQYF

size: NA
D: NA
V: TRBV6-5
J: TRBJ2-7
DNA: TGTGCCAGCAGTTACACCTCTCAGGACGAGCAGTACTTC
CDR3: CASSYTSQDEQYF

size: many
D: TRBD2
V: TRBV28
J: TRBJ2-1
DNA: TGTGCCAGCAGTTTAGCGGGAGGGCCAACCTACAATGAGCAGTTCTTC
CDR3: CASSLAGGPTYNEQFF

size: NA
D: TRBD1
V: TRBV28
J: TRBJ2-3
DNA: TGTGCCAGCTACCAGGGGGCTAGCACAGATACGCAGTATTTT
CDR3: CASYQGASTDTQYF

size: few
D: NA
V: TRBV5-1
J: TRBJ2-1
DNA: TGCGCCAGCAGCTTGGTGGGTTTCTCCTACAATGAGCAGTTCTTC
CDR3: CASSLVGFSYNEQFF

size: few
D: TRBD1
V: TRBV20-1
J: TRBJ1-5
DNA: TGCAGTGCGGCCGGAGGGACAGGGGTGCACAATAGCAATCAGCCCCAGCATTTT
CDR3: CSAAGGTGVHNSNQPQHF

size: NA
D: NA
V: TRBV4-2
J: TRBJ2-7
DNA: TGTGCCATCGGCGCCGGACTGATTAGCGAGCAGTACTTC
CDR3: CAIGAGLISEQYF

size: many
D: TRBD1
V: TRBV27
J: TRBJ2-1
DNA: TGTGCCAGCAGTGCGTCCGGGACAGGTGGCTTCAATGAGCAGTTCTTC
CDR3: CASSASGTGGFNEQFF